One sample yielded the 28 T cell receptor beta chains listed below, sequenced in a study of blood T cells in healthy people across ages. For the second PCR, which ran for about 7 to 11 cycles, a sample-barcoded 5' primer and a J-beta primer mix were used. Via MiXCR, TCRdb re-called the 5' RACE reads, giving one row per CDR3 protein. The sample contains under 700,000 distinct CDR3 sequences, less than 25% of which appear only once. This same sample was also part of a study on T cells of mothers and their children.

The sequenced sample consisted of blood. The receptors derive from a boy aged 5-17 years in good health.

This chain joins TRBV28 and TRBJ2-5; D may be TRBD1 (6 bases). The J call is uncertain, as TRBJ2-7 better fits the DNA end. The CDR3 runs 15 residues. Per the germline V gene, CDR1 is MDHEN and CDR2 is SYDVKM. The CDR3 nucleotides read TGTGCCAGCAGTCCTGGACAGCGCCACTCCTACGAGCAGTACTTC. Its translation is CASSPGQRHSYEQYF.

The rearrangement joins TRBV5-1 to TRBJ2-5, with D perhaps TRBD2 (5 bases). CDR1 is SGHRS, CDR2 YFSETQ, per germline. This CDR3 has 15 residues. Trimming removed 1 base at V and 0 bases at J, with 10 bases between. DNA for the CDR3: TGCGCCAGCAGCTTGTTCGGGGAGAACCAAGAGACCCAGTACTTC. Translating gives CASSLFGENQETQYF.

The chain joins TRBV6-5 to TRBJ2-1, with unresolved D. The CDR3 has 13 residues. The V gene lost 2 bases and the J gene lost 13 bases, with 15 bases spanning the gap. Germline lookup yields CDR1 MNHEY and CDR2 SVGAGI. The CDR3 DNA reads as TGTGCCAGCAGTTACGGGTCCCAGACGCTACAGTTCTTC. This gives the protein CASSYGSQTLQFF.

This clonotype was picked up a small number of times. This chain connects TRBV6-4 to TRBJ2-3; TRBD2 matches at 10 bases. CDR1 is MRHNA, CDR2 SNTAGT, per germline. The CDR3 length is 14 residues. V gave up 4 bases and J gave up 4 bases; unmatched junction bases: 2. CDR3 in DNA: TGTGCCAGCAGTGTACTAGCGGGGTCAGATACGCAGTATTTT. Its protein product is CASSVLAGSDTQYF.

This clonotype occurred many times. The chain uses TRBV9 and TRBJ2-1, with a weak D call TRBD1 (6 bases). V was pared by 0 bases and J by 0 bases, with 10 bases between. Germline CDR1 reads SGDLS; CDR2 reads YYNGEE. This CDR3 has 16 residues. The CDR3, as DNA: TGTGCCAGCAGCGTAGCTCAGGGGCGCTCCTACAATGAGCAGTTCTTC. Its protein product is CASSVAQGRSYNEQFF.

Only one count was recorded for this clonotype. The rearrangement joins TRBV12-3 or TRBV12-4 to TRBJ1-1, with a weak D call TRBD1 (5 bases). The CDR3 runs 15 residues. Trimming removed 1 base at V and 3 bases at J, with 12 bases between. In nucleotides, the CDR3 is TGTGCCAGCAGTTTAGGGTCAGGGCAGGACACTGAAGCTTTCTTT. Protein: CASSLGSGQDTEAFF.

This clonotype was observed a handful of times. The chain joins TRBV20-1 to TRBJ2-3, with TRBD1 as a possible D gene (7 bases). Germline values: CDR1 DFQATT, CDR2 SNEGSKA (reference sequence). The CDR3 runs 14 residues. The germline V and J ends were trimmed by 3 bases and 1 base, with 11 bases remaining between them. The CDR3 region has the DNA TGCAGTGCTAGGCGGGACAGACGCACAGATACGCAGTATTTT. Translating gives CSARRDRRTDTQYF.

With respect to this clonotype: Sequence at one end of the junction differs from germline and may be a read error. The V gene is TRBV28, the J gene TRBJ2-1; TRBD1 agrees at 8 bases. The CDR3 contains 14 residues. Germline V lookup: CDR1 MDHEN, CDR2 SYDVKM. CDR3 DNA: TGTGCCAGCAGTTCGCGGACAGGGTGGAGTGAGCAGTCCTTC. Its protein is CASSSRTGWSEQSF.

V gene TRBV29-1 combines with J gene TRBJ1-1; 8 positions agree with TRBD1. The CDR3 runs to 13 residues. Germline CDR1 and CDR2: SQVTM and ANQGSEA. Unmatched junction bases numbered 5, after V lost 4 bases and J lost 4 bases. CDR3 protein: CSVGTGQGTEAFF. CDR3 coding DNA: TGCAGCGTTGGGACAGGGCAGGGCACTGAAGCTTTCTTT.

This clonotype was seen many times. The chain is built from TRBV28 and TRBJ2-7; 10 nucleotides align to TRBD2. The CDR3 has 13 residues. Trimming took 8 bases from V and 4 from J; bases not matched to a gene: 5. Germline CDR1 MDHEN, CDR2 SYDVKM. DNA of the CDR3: TGTGCCAGCGTCCGGACTAGCGGATACGAGCAGTACTTC. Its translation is CASVRTSGYEQYF.

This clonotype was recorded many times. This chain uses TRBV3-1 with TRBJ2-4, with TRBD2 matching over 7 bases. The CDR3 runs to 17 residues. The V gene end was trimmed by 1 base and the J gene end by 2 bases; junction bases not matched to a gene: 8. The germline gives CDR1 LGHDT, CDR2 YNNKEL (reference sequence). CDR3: CASSQASAGTTKNIQYF. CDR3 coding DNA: TGTGCCAGCAGCCAAGCATCAGCGGGGACGACCAAAAACATTCAGTACTTC.

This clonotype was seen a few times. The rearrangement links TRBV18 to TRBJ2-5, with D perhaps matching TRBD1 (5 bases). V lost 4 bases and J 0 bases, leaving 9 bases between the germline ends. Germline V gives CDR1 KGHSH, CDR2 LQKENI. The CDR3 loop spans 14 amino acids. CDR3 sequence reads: CASSLQGYQETQYF. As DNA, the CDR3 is TGTGCCAGCTCACTGCAGGGTTACCAAGAGACCCAGTACTTC. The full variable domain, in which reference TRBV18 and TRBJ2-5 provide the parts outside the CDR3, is NAGVMQNPRHLVRRRGQEARLRCSPMKGHSHVYWYRQLPEEGLKFMVYLQKENIIDESGMPKERFSAEFPKEGPSILRIQQVVRGDSAAYFCASSLQGYQETQYFGPGTRLLVL.

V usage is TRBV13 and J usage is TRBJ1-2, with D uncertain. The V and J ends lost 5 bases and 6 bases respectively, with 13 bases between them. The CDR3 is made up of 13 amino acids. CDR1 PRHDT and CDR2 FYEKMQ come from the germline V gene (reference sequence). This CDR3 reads CASSALGWDGYTF. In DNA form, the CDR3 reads TGTGCCAGCAGCGCATTAGGATGGGATGGCTACACCTTC. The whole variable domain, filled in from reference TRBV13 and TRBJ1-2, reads AAGVIQSPRHLIKEKRETATLKCYPIPRHDTVYWYQQGPGQDPQFLISFYEKMQSDKGSIPDRFSAQQFSDYHSELNMSSLELGDSALYFCASSALGWDGYTFGSGTRLTVV.

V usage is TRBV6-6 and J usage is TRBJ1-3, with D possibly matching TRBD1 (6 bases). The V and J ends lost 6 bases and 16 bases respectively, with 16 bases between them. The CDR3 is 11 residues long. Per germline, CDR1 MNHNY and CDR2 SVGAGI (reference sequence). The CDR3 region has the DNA TGTGCCAGCAGCAACACAGGGAAGGTTTATTTT. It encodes CASSNTGKVYF.

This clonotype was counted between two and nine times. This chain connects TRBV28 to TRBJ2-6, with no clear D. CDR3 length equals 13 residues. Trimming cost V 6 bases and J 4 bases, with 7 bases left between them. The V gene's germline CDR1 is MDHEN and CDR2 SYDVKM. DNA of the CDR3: TGTGCCAGCAGAAATCGGGGGGCCAACGTCCTGACTTTC. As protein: CASRNRGANVLTF.

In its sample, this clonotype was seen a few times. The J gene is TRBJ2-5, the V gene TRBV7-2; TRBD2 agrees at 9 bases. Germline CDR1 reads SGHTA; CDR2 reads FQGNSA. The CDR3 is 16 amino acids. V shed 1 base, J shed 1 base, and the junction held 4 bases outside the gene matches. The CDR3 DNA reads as TGTGCCAGCAGCTTAGTCAGCGGGGGGAGCCAAGAGACCCAGTACTTC. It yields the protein CASSLVSGGSQETQYF. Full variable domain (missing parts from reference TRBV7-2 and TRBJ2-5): GAGVSQSPSNKVTEKGKDVELRCDPISGHTALYWYRQSLGQGLEFLIYFQGNSAPDKSGLPSDRFSAERTGGSVSTLTIQRTQQEDSAVYLCASSLVSGGSQETQYFGPGTRLLVL.

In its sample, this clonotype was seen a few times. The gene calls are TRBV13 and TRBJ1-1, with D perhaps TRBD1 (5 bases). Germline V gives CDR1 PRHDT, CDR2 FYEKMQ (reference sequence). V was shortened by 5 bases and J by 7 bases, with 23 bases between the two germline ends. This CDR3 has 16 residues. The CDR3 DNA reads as TGTGCCAGCAGCATATATTCCGGGGCCGGGGCCCTTGAAGCTTTCTTT. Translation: CASSIYSGAGALEAFF. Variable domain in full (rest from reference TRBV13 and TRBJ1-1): AAGVIQSPRHLIKEKRETATLKCYPIPRHDTVYWYQQGPGQDPQFLISFYEKMQSDKGSIPDRFSAQQFSDYHSELNMSSLELGDSALYFCASSIYSGAGALEAFFGQGTRLTVV.

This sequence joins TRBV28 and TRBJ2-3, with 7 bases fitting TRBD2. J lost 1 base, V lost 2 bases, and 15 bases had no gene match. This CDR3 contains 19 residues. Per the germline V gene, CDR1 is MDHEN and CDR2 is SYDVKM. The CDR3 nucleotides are TGTGCCAGCAGTTTAGGGAGGGGAGTTGGAGAGTTGGGCACAGATACGCAGTATTTT. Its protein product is CASSLGRGVGELGTDTQYF.

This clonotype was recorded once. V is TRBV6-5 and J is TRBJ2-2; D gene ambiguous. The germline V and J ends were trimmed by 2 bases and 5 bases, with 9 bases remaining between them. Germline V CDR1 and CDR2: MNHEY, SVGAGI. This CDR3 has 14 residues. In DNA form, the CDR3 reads TGTGCCAGCAGTTACCGGGTTGAGACCGGGGAGCTGTTTTTT. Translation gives CASSYRVETGELFF.

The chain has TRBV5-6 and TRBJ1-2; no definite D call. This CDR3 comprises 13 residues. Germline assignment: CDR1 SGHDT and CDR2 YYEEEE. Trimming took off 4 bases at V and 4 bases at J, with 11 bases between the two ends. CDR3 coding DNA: TGTGCCAGCAGCCCCAGCGGGATCTATGGCTACACCTTC. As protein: CASSPSGIYGYTF.

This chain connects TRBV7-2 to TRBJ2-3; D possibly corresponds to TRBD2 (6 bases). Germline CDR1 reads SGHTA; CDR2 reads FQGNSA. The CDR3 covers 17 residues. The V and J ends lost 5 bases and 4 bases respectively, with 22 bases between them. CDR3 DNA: TGTGCCAGCAGCGAAGGGGCGGGATTGAGGCAGGCAGATACGCAGTATTTT. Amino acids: CASSEGAGLRQADTQYF.

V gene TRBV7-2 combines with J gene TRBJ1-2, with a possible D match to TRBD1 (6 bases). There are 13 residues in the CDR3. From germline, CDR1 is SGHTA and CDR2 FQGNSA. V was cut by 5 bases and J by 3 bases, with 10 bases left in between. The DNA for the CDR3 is TGTGCCAGCAGCAGGGGGGGCGACTATGGCTACACCTTC. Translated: CASSRGGDYGYTF. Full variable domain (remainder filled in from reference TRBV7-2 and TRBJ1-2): GAGVSQSPSNKVTEKGKDVELRCDPISGHTALYWYRQSLGQGLEFLIYFQGNSAPDKSGLPSDRFSAERTGGSVSTLTIQRTQQEDSAVYLCASSRGGDYGYTFGSGTRLTVV.

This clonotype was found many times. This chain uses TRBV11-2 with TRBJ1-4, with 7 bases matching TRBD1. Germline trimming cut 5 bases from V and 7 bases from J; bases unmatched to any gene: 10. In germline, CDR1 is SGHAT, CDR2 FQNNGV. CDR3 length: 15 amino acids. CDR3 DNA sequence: TGTGCCAGCAGCGAAACAGGGGCCCTAGGTGAAAAACTGTTTTTT. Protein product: CASSETGALGEKLFF.

CDR3 in amino acids: CSASKGRMETQYF. The DNA of the CDR3 is TGCAGTGCTAGTAAGGGGCGGATGGAGACCCAGTACTTC. The rearrangement joins TRBV20-1 to TRBJ2-5; tentatively, D is TRBD1 (5 bases). V lost 3 bases to trimming and J lost 5 bases, with 13 bases between them. The CDR3 is 13 residues long. CDR1 and CDR2 from the germline V gene are DFQATT and SNEGSKA (reference sequence).

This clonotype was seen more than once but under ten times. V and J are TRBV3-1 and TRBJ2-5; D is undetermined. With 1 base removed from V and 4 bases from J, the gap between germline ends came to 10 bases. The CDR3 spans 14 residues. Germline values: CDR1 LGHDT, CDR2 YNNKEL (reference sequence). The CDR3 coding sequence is TGTGCCAGCAGCCAAGGGTGGGCCGGAGAGACCCAGTACTTC. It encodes CASSQGWAGETQYF.

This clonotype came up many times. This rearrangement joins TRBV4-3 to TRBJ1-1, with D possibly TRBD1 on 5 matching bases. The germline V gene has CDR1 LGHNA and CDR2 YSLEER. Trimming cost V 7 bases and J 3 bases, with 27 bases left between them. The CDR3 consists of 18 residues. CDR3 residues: CASKPSVGGVPVDTEAFF. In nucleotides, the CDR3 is TGCGCCAGCAAACCAAGTGTCGGGGGAGTTCCTGTGGACACTGAAGCTTTCTTT.

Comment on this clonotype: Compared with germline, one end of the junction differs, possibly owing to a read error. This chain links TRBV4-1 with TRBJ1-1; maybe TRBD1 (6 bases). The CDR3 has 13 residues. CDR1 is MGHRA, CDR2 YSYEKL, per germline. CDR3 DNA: TGCGCCAGCAGCCAAGGCCGACAGGTTGAAACTTTCTTT. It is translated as CASSQGRQVETFF.

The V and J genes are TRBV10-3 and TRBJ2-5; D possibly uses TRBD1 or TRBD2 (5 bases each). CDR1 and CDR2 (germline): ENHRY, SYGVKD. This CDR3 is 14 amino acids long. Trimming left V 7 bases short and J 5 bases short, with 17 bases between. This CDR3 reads CAINPGPKGETQYF. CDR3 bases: TGTGCCATCAACCCGGGACCTAAAGGGGAGACCCAGTACTTC.